This TCR beta chain was profiled in a study of technical replicates of blood from several donors (dated by TCRdb to between 2016 and 2019). Clipping removes 5 bases from V and 10 bases from J, with 4 as the unmatched junction base count. From the germline V gene, CDR1 is SGHVS and CDR2 is FQNEAQ. From its cysteine to its phenylalanine, the CDR3 spans 13 amino acids. The kept DNA is CDR3 alone, 39 bases in frame from the first base. This clone was seen a few times. The clone's antigen remains unknown. Base qualities are not at hand, and no much larger clone is one base apart. The library was made by the immunoSEQ multiplex PCR assay. Here the immuneACCESS table is served through TCRdb, limited to in-frame sequences with V and J called. Missing clones are a known gap in these copies; in checked studies unresolved V genes cover under half, and the rest lacks a known reason. This sample gives tens of thousands of clones in total; 92% of them show up just once. The ten largest account for about 3.7% of the sample.

The origin of this receptor is a human donor in good health. Some clones in this sample may be carry-over from other donors' samples. The chain employs TRBV7-8 and TRBJ1-4, and TRBD1 aligns with 10 junction nucleotides. The sequenced material came from PBMCs. Read as DNA, the sequence is TGTGCCAGCAGCAGTAGGACAGGGGGAAAACTGTTTTTT. Its coded protein is CASSSRTGGKLFF. Outside the CDR3, residues come from the reference TRBV7-8 and TRBJ1-4 proteins, so the full variable domain is: GAGVSQSPRYKVAKRGQDVALRCDPISGHVSLFWYQQALGQGPEFLTYFQNEAQLDKSGLPSDRFFAERPEGSVSTLKIQRTQQEDSAVYLCASSSRTGGKLFFGSGTQLSVL.